The count of the clone carrying this T cell receptor (beta chain) is one. The data originate from a study of control samples from healthy donors and cancer patients. Here immunoSEQ multiplex PCR was the method, and the copy in TCRdb shows in-frame clones only, minus some. The repertoire holds about 85,000 clones, roughly 91% seen once, with 7.5% to 9% in the top ten. The germline V gene has CDR1 KGHSH and CDR2 LQKENI. Trimming removed 0 bases at V and 5 bases at J, with 10 bases between. The CDR3 spans 14 residues. The chain uses TRBV18 and TRBJ1-2, with D possibly being TRBD1 (6 bases). The sequencing sample was made of blood. The sequence was collected from a woman aged 55-70 years in good health. Written as DNA, the CDR3 is TGTGCCAGCTCACCACCCCAGGGGCTTTATGGCTACACCTTC. The encoded protein is CASSPPQGLYGYTF. The complete variable domain, with remaining parts taken from reference TRBV18 and TRBJ1-2, reads NAGVMQNPRHLVRRRGQEARLRCSPMKGHSHVYWYRQLPEEGLKFMVYLQKENIIDESGMPKERFSAEFPKEGPSILRIQQVVRGDSAAYFCASSPPQGLYGYTFGSGTRLTVV.